This entry concerns a single TCR beta chain. The V gene end was trimmed by 1 base and the J gene end by 0 bases; junction bases not matched to a gene: 8. The CDR3 runs 17 residues. Germline-derived CDR1 and CDR2 are KGHSH and LQKENI. The data are from a study of blood T cell repertoires in COVID-19. For the study at large: Sources were T cells, B-cell-depleted T cells, or PBMCs; the material itself was cDNA or gDNA.

Libraries were prepared by immunoSEQ multiplex PCR; TCRdb keeps only in-frame clonotypes and omits some of them. The sample comprises under 200,000 clones, more than 70% of which are singletons, and about a sixth rests with the top ten. This receptor was taken from a man in his sixties who had recovered from COVID-19. The V call is TRBV18, the J call TRBJ1-1; 7 bases are a match to TRBD1. The sequenced sample was PBMCs or T cells enriched from blood (not recorded which). CDR3 amino acids: CASSPHRDSYVNTEAFF. The CDR3 nucleotides read TGTGCCAGCTCACCACATCGGGACAGTTACGTGAACACTGAAGCTTTCTTT.